The subject of this entry is one TCR beta chain. No antigen is known for it. There are no base qualities to consult, and no much larger clone falls within one base. This entry belongs to a study of blood T cell repertoires in COVID-19 (dated by TCRdb to 2018 to 2020). For the wider study: Samples covering the acute and convalescent phases of COVID-19 were provided by collaborators in the United States, Italy and Spain. The prospective study material was composed of cDNA or gDNA derived from T cells, B-cell-depleted T cells, or PBMCs. Subjects who had been exposed to COVID-19, were actively infected with it, or had recovered from it provided the deeply sampled blood TCRbeta repertoires that made up the dataset. A freely available public database, intended as a resource for researchers studying the immune response to SARS-CoV-2, is where the repertoires were released. Samples were obtained from the ongoing ImmuneRACE study (first 160 participants) and from some 1,300 subjects provided by 6 global collaborators. The sample metadata nearly always contained a de-identified subject ID, COVID-19 status, age in years and sex. Where HLA class I and class II types were available, the types were taken from metadata supplied by the sample provider, not from assay-based typing.

The collaborating institutions used their own protocols to collect whole blood in K2EDTA tubes. For TCRbeta analysis, collaborators shipped samples in one of three forms: frozen whole blood, isolated PBMCs, or DNA extracted from either of those sample types. Relative to germline, V is 7 bases shorter and J is 3 bases shorter, with 13 bases between their ends. The CDR3, cysteine through phenylalanine, is 14 amino acids long. Only the CDR3 part of the read is kept: 42 bases, read in frame from the first base. For CDR1 and CDR2, the germline V gene lists MDHEN and SYDVKM. Results the study describes overall, beyond this receptor: The quantity of clinical and demographic metadata differed by source and by participant and was supplied without curation.

TCRbeta CDR3 regions were amplified from genomic DNA using the immunoSEQ Assay, a bias-controlled multiplex PCR. The authors' pipeline ran thus. Nucleated cell counts per sample were estimated from amplification of reference gene primers within the assay. Sequence reads were collapsed and filtered to measure the absolute abundance of every unique TCRbeta CDR3 rearrangement. Productive Simpson clonality was computed per sample as the square root of Simpson's diversity index over productive rearrangements. Not all clones reach the TCRdb copy of this immuneACCESS table, which keeps in-frame sequences only. Checked studies attribute under half of the gap to unresolved V genes and leave the rest unexplained. V and J calls and clone size follow that table, whereas D and trimming were derived from the DNA. Across this sample there are tens of thousands of clones, with about 88% seen only once. The ten top clones hold 1.6% of the sample.

In this chain, TRBV28 is recombined with TRBJ1-5; the D gene remains uncertain. The source is a man aged 55 to 70 with acute or convalescent COVID-19. Sequencing was performed on peripheral blood. The nucleotide sequence is TGTGCCAGCACAACGGAGGGAATCAATCAGCCCCAGCATTTT. It translates as CASTTEGINQPQHF.